Each of the 10 T cell receptor beta chains below was sequenced from the same sample in a study of cytomegalovirus exposure and HLA in healthy donors. The study ran its PCR with 60 Vbeta and 13 Jbeta primers. The assay was immunoSEQ multiplex PCR, and TCRdb's table has in-frame clones only and misses some. Of 85,000 to 100,000 clones listed, more than 65% were seen once; the top ten hold approximately 8.4%. Sequenced material: PBMCs. These receptors originate from a human donor in good health.

This chain connects TRBV2 to TRBJ2-2; possible D gene TRBD1, 5 bases. Trimming stripped 1 base from V and 7 bases from J, with 16 bases between. CDR1 is SNHLY and CDR2 is FYNNEI in the germline V gene. There are 16 residues in the CDR3. Here the CDR3 reads CASSEGVGRSGGELFF. The CDR3 region has the DNA TGTGCCAGCAGTGAAGGGGTGGGGCGATCAGGCGGGGAGCTGTTTTTT.

In its sample, this clone was seen a few times. J is TRBJ2-1 and V is TRBV5-1, with a tentative D call TRBD2 (5 bases). This CDR3 has 13 residues. Trimming took off 7 bases at V and 7 bases at J, with 15 bases between the two ends. From germline, CDR1 is SGHRS and CDR2 YFSETQ. The CDR3 DNA reads as TGCGCCAGCGCCCCCTCCGGGGAAAATGAGCAGTTCTTC. Its translation is CASAPSGENEQFF.

The V gene is TRBV5-1, the J gene TRBJ2-1; 9 bases fit TRBD2. The CDR3 length is 17 residues. V shed 2 bases and J 2 bases; nucleotides not matched to a gene: 8. The V gene's germline CDR1 is SGHRS and CDR2 YFSETQ. The DNA for the CDR3 is TGCGCCAGCAGCTTCTTCGCCAGGACTAGCGCCTACAATGAGCAGTTCTTC. It specifies CASSFFARTSAYNEQFF.

This clone was counted ten times or more. This rearrangement joins TRBV7-9 to TRBJ1-1; TRBD1 is a possible D gene (5 bases). V was clipped by 5 bases and J by 1 base, with 17 bases between them. Germline V lookup: CDR1 SEHNR, CDR2 FQNEAQ (reference sequence). This CDR3 region has 16 residues. In DNA, the CDR3 is TGTGCCAGCAGCCCGTTCGACAGTTTTCAGAACACTGAAGCTTTCTTT. It yields the protein CASSPFDSFQNTEAFF.

DNA of the CDR3: TGCGCCAGCAGCTTTGCCCAAGACAGGTTTGGTGGCTACACCTTC. Its translation: CASSFAQDRFGGYTF. The chain couples TRBV5-1 to TRBJ1-2; possibly TRBD1 for D (6 bases). Germline assignment: CDR1 SGHRS and CDR2 YFSETQ. The CDR3 totals 15 residues. Between the trimmed V and J ends, which lost 2 bases and 7 bases, there was a span of 18 bases. The variable domain in full, with the rest retrieved from reference TRBV5-1 and TRBJ1-2, is KAGVTQTPRYLIKTRGQQVTLSCSPISGHRSVSWYQQTPGQGLQFLFEYFSETQRNKGNFPGRFSGRQFSNSRSEMNVSTLELGDSALYLCASSFAQDRFGGYTFGSGTRLTVV.

This clone was counted between two and nine times. The rearrangement joins TRBV6-5 to TRBJ1-4, with TRBD1 matching 7 bases. Per the germline V gene, CDR1 is MNHEY and CDR2 is SVGAGI. Trimming took 0 bases from V and 5 from J; bases not matched to a gene: 3. This CDR3 contains 15 residues. The CDR3 DNA reads TGTGCCAGCAGTTACTCGGGACAGACCAATGAAAAACTGTTTTTT. Residues: CASSYSGQTNEKLFF.

The chain recombines TRBV19 with TRBJ2-4; TRBD1 aligns across 7 bases. The germline gives CDR1 LNHDA, CDR2 SQIVND (reference sequence). The V and J ends lost 8 bases and 0 bases, in that order; junction bases with no gene match: 13. There are 17 residues in the CDR3. For the CDR3, the DNA is TGTGCCAGTTCCCCTCCAGGGGGTGGGGTAGCCAAAAACATTCAGTACTTC. It translates to CASSPPGGGVAKNIQYF. Drawing the rest from reference TRBV19 and TRBJ2-4, the complete variable domain is DGGITQSPKYLFRKEGQNVTLSCEQNLNHDAMYWYRQDPGQGLRLIYYSQIVNDFQKGDIAEGYSVSREKKESFPLTVTSAQKNPTAFYLCASSPPGGGVAKNIQYFGAGTRLSVL.

This chain links TRBV14 with TRBJ2-1; D not resolved. Trimming removed 1 base from V and 7 bases from J, with 14 bases in between. The CDR3 spans 15 residues. Germline V gives CDR1 SGHDN, CDR2 FVKESK. CDR3 in amino acids: CASSQVRGVINEQFF. The DNA of the CDR3 is TGTGCCAGCAGCCAAGTCAGAGGAGTGATAAATGAGCAGTTCTTC.

This chain links TRBV5-4 with TRBJ1-3; D is undetermined. Germline assignment: CDR1 SGHNT and CDR2 YYREEE (reference sequence). Trimming took off 4 bases at V and 0 bases at J, with 17 bases between the two ends. The CDR3 runs to 17 residues. The CDR3 bases are TGTGCCAGCAGCCCCCGGGGAGGGCGCGACTCTGGAAACACCATATATTTT. It yields the protein CASSPRGGRDSGNTIYF.

There are a few counts of this clone. V usage is TRBV6-5 and J usage is TRBJ1-1; 8 bases line up with TRBD1. With V trimmed by 5 bases and J by 5 bases, 7 bases remained unmatched. The CDR3 spans 14 residues. Germline CDR1 MNHEY, CDR2 SVGAGI. Here the CDR3 DNA reads TGTGCCAGCAGTCCGGACAGGGAAGGGACTGAAGCTTTCTTT. It yields the protein CASSPDREGTEAFF.